The TCR beta chain under discussion was sequenced for a study of post-analysis software for immune sequencing data. Findings of the study overall: The five TRBV segments detected at higher frequency in patients than in controls included TRBV5-6, TRBV5-1 and TRBV20-1.

This clonotype showed up just a few times. The antigen is unknown. cDNA libraries for TCR beta contained unique molecular identifiers. One entry per CDR3 protein, called by TCRdb with MiXCR from the PCR reads. The sample includes roughly 580,000 distinct CDR3 sequences, about 40% of them seen just once. Germline CDR1 SNHLY, CDR2 FYNNEI. The CDR3 totals 16 residues. The V segment lost 4 bases and the J segment 3 bases; nucleotides outside the gene matches: 9. The V call is TRBV2, the J call TRBJ2-3, with TRBD1 matching 8 bases. The clonotype originates from a girl between 5 and 17 years old with multiple sclerosis. What was sequenced was blood. The CDR3 is CASSVGQGDSTDTQYF. The CDR3 nucleotides are TGTGCCAGCAGTGTCGGACAGGGAGATAGTACAGATACGCAGTATTTT.